Sequencing of this T cell receptor beta chain was carried out in a study of cytomegalovirus exposure and HLA in healthy donors. The wider study: About 85 million unique TCR sequences came from HLA-typed donors in an early release.

As for this clone: Its specificity is unknown.

PCR amplification relied on 60 Vbeta primers (plus 13 Jbeta primers). Profiled with immunoSEQ multiplex PCR; TCRdb holds only in-frame clones, not every one. The table shows about 200,000 clones, with 70% to 85% occurring only once. Notes on the study in general: Sequencing likely generated an artifact that appeared as a cluster of highly shared sequence variants.

The specimen sequenced was PBMCs. The receptor was isolated from a boy aged 2-9 years in good health and CMV-seronegative.

CDR3 sequence: CASSPRDRRHEQYF. For the CDR3, the DNA is TGTGCCAGCAGCCCCCGGGACAGGAGGCACGAGCAGTACTTC. The rearrangement joins TRBV7-8 to TRBJ2-7; TRBD1 aligns across 8 bases. J was trimmed by 5 bases and V by 5 bases; bases with no gene match: 8. The CDR3 has 14 residues. Germline V gives CDR1 SGHVS, CDR2 FQNEAQ.